Listed here are 30 T cell receptor beta chains from one sample, sequenced in a study of T-cell reconstitution after alpha-beta-depleted transplantation in children. As it was prepared, the TCRbeta library received unique molecular identifiers. TCRdb analysed the PCR reads with MiXCR anew, one entry per CDR3 protein. The repertoire consists of roughly 89,000 distinct CDR3 sequences, with 12% occurring once and the leading ten covering about 14%. Sequencing was performed on PBMCs from the stem cell graft donor, taken from the stem cell graft. Source of these receptors: a human donor who donated a stem cell graft to a child with inherited bone marrow failure.

This clonotype was recorded many times. The rearrangement links TRBV5-6 to TRBJ1-5; D unresolved. V lost 0 bases to trimming and J lost 2 bases, with 0 bases between them. The CDR3 has 12 amino acids. The germline gives CDR1 SGHDT, CDR2 YYEEEE. The CDR3 here is CASSLGNQPQHF. CDR3 in DNA: TGTGCCAGCAGCTTGGGCAATCAGCCCCAGCATTTT.

Many counts were recorded for this clonotype. The V and J genes are TRBV28 and TRBJ1-1, with 7 bases that match TRBD1. This CDR3 is built from 15 residues. Losses at the gene ends were 2 bases for V and 4 bases for J; bases not matched to a gene: 7. The germline CDR1 and CDR2 sequences are MDHEN and SYDVKM. The CDR3 protein is CASSLSRGGFTEAFF. The CDR3 bases are TGTGCCAGCAGTTTAAGTCGAGGGGGCTTCACTGAAGCTTTCTTT.

In its sample, this clonotype was seen many times. J is TRBJ2-1 and V is TRBV15, with 15 bases matching TRBD2. The junction had 8 bases not matched to a gene; V was cut back by 0 bases and J by 5 bases. Germline CDR1 reads LNHNV; CDR2 reads YYDKDF (reference sequence). There are 19 residues in the CDR3. The DNA for the CDR3 is TGTGCCACCAGCAGAGATTTAGGACTAGCGGGGGGGGACCACAATGAGCAGTTCTTC. Protein product: CATSRDLGLAGGDHNEQFF.

Ten or more counts support this clonotype. This chain connects TRBV20-1 to TRBJ2-1; 7 bases align to TRBD2. The CDR3 runs to 16 residues. V shed 0 bases, J shed 6 bases, and the junction held 11 bases outside the gene matches. Germline loops: CDR1 DFQATT, CDR2 SNEGSKA (reference sequence). Written as DNA, the CDR3 is TGCAGTGCTAGAGATCCATCCACCCCGGGGGGCAATGAGCAGTTCTTC. It codes for CSARDPSTPGGNEQFF.

A few counts support this clonotype. V usage is TRBV6-6 and J usage is TRBJ1-5; no firm D call. The V end lost 5 bases, the J end lost 7 bases, and 9 bases lay between the germline ends. Germline V gene data show CDR1 as MNHNY and CDR2 as SVGAGI (reference sequence). This CDR3 comprises 12 residues. CDR3 nucleotides: TGTGCCAGCAGTCCTCCTTTACAGCCCCAGCATTTT. It is translated as CASSPPLQPQHF.

This clonotype came up many times. This sequence joins TRBV5-1 and TRBJ2-6; D gene ambiguous. Germline V CDR1 and CDR2: SGHRS, YFSETQ. The CDR3 runs 16 residues. Deletions cut 5 bases from V and 0 bases from J, with 12 bases between. The CDR3: CASSSPLPSGANVLTF. DNA for the CDR3: TGCGCCAGCAGTTCCCCTTTACCCTCTGGGGCCAACGTCCTGACTTTC.

The rearrangement links TRBV30 to TRBJ2-5; the D gene is possibly TRBD2 (5 bases). Deletions cut 2 bases from V and 5 bases from J, with 18 bases between. The CDR3 is 15 amino acids. Germline V gene lookup returns CDR1 GTSNPN and CDR2 SVGIG (reference sequence). The CDR3 region is CAWSRSPQRGETQYF. The DNA of the CDR3 is TGTGCCTGGAGTCGATCCCCCCAACGCGGGGAGACCCAGTACTTC. Full variable domain (remainder filled in from reference TRBV30 and TRBJ2-5): SQTIHQWPATLVQPVGSPLSLECTVEGTSNPNLYWYRQAAGRGLQLLFYSVGIGQISSEVPQNLSASRPQDRQFILSSKKLLLSDSGFYLCAWSRSPQRGETQYFGPGTRLLVL.

The J gene is TRBJ1-1, the V gene TRBV5-5; D unresolved. V lost 8 bases and J lost 0, with 14 bases in between. The CDR3 spans 14 residues. Germline loops: CDR1 SGHKS, CDR2 YYEKEE (reference sequence). The CDR3 region is CASTPEDLNTEAFF. For the CDR3, the DNA is TGTGCCAGTACCCCAGAGGACTTGAACACTGAAGCTTTCTTT.

In its sample, this clonotype was seen many times. This CDR3 fails to terminate in the conserved phenylalanine or tryptophan, so it likely reflects a read error. The chain couples TRBV20-1 to TRBJ2-5; a weak D match, TRBD1 (6 bases). Trimming removed 7 bases at V and 4 bases at J, with 19 bases between. CDR1 and CDR2 (germline): DFQATT, SNEGSKA (reference sequence). The CDR3 is 14 amino acids. The CDR3 bases are TGCAGTGGCTTTACGACAGGCGGCAGAGAGACCCAGTACTCC. It codes for CSGFTTGGRETQYS.

This clonotype has at least ten counts. V gene TRBV3-1 combines with J gene TRBJ2-3; 9 nucleotides line up with TRBD1. The length of the CDR3 is 17 residues. Looked up from germline, CDR1 is LGHDT and CDR2 is YNNKEL (reference sequence). V lost 5 bases, J lost 0 bases, and 9 bases stayed unmatched. This CDR3 is CASSFTTGGISTDTQYF. The CDR3 region has the DNA TGTGCCAGCAGCTTTACTACAGGGGGCATTAGCACAGATACGCAGTATTTT.

The chain recombines TRBV6-8 with TRBJ2-3, with unresolved D. Trimming took off 2 bases at V and 1 base at J, with 10 bases between the two ends. The CDR3 contains 15 residues. From germline, CDR1 is MNHGY and CDR2 SAAAGT. CDR3 coding DNA: TGTGCCAGCAGTTACGACCGGTTCTGCACAGATACGCAGTATTTT. This translates into CASSYDRFCTDTQYF.

This clonotype has at least ten counts. The V gene is TRBV25-1, the J gene TRBJ2-3; 8 nucleotides match TRBD2. This CDR3 comprises 17 residues. The V segment lost 2 bases and the J segment 3 bases; nucleotides outside the gene matches: 10. The V gene's germline CDR1 is MGHDK and CDR2 SYGVNS. DNA of the CDR3: TGTGCCAGCAGTGAACTCCCCCAGCGGGGGAGAACAGATACGCAGTATTTT. Protein sequence: CASSELPQRGRTDTQYF.

This clonotype has just a few counts. This may be a read error: a much more frequent sequence differs by one nucleotide. The gene calls are TRBV2 and TRBJ2-7; no firm D call. CDR3 length equals 10 residues. Germline-derived CDR1 and CDR2 are SNHLY and FYNNEI. V lost 6 bases and J lost 3, with 3 bases in between. In nucleotides, the CDR3 is TGTGCCAGCAGAGACTACGAGCAGTACTTC. As protein: CASRDYEQYF.

This clonotype was detected only a few times. V and J are TRBV5-4 and TRBJ1-4; TRBD1 matches at 8 bases. Germline loops: CDR1 SGHNT, CDR2 YYREEE (reference sequence). This CDR3 has 15 amino acids. The V segment lost 3 bases and the J segment 6 bases; nucleotides outside the gene matches: 7. CDR3 coding DNA: TGTGCCAGCAGCTCCCCGGCGACAGGGGATGAAAAACTGTTTTTT. As protein: CASSSPATGDEKLFF. Complete variable domain (other parts from reference TRBV5-4 and TRBJ1-4): ETGVTQSPTHLIKTRGQQVTLRCSSQSGHNTVSWYQQALGQGPQFIFQYYREEENGRGNFPPRFSGLQFPNYSSELNVNALELDDSALYLCASSSPATGDEKLFFGSGTQLSVL.

The table lists this clonotype with many counts. V usage is TRBV7-2 and J usage is TRBJ2-2; D unresolved. The CDR3 has 16 residues. Trimming pared 4 bases from V and 5 bases from J, leaving 17 bases between. CDR1 and CDR2 (germline): SGHTA, FQGNSA. The CDR3 spells CASSSYYGIGTGELFF. In DNA form, the CDR3 reads TGTGCCAGCAGCTCTTACTACGGTATTGGTACCGGGGAGCTGTTTTTT. The complete variable domain, with remaining parts taken from reference TRBV7-2 and TRBJ2-2, reads GAGVSQSPSNKVTEKGKDVELRCDPISGHTALYWYRQSLGQGLEFLIYFQGNSAPDKSGLPSDRFSAERTGGSVSTLTIQRTQQEDSAVYLCASSSYYGIGTGELFFGEGSRLTVL.

This clonotype has just a few counts. As DNA, the CDR3 is TGTGCCAGCAGCGTAGGACCAGCAACTGACAATGAGCAGTTCTTC. Its translation is CASSVGPATDNEQFF. This sequence joins TRBV9 and TRBJ2-1; D not resolved. This CDR3 has 15 amino acids. The ends were cut back, 0 bases at V and 5 bases at J, with 12 bases in the middle. Germline assignment: CDR1 SGDLS and CDR2 YYNGEE.

This clonotype was seen ten or more times. The chain recombines TRBV5-1 with TRBJ1-5, with D unclear. The germline V gene has CDR1 SGHRS and CDR2 YFSETQ. CDR3 length: 15 residues. V was trimmed by 4 bases and J by 5 bases, leaving 16 bases between them. The CDR3 DNA reads as TGCGCCAGCAGCCCCGACCCCCTCGGGGATCAGCCCCAGCATTTT. Translating it yields CASSPDPLGDQPQHF.

This clonotype was counted at least ten times. The chain has TRBV7-2 and TRBJ2-5; the D is unclear. The V end lost 5 bases, the J end lost 7 bases, and 11 bases lay between the germline ends. CDR3 length: 12 residues. Germline CDR1 and CDR2: SGHTA and FQGNSA. CDR3 nucleotide sequence: TGTGCCAGCAGCCCAGACTCCGCGACCCAGTACTTC. Residues: CASSPDSATQYF.

Ten or more counts support this clonotype. The chain is built from TRBV7-2 and TRBJ2-5; TRBD2 agrees at 7 bases. J lost 5 bases, V lost 5 bases, and 11 bases had no gene match. This CDR3 contains 15 residues. Germline-derived CDR1 and CDR2 are SGHTA and FQGNSA. The CDR3 bases are TGTGCCAGCAGCCAGAGACGGACTAGTACGGAGACCCAGTACTTC. Translation: CASSQRRTSTETQYF.

This clonotype was observed many times. The CDR3 spells CASSLVEDTEAFF. As DNA, the CDR3 is TGTGCCAGCAGCTTAGTTGAGGACACTGAAGCTTTCTTT. The chain joins TRBV7-8 to TRBJ1-1; D is unclear. The ends were cut back, 1 base at V and 3 bases at J, with 6 bases in the middle. CDR1 is SGHVS, CDR2 FQNEAQ, per germline. The length of the CDR3 is 13 residues. Filled out from reference TRBV7-8 and TRBJ1-1, the complete variable domain reads GAGVSQSPRYKVAKRGQDVALRCDPISGHVSLFWYQQALGQGPEFLTYFQNEAQLDKSGLPSDRFFAERPEGSVSTLKIQRTQQEDSAVYLCASSLVEDTEAFFGQGTRLTVV.

This clonotype was picked up many times. The V gene is TRBV5-1, the J gene TRBJ2-3, with unresolved D. Trimming shortened V by 3 bases and J by 3 bases, and 8 bases separated the two germline ends. CDR1 and CDR2 from the germline V gene are SGHRS and YFSETQ. This CDR3 has 13 residues. The CDR3 here is CASSSGRTDTQYF. The CDR3 bases are TGCGCCAGCAGCTCCGGACGAACAGATACGCAGTATTTT.

This sequence joins TRBV18 and TRBJ2-3, with D perhaps matching TRBD1 (5 bases). The CDR3 has 15 amino acids. The V gene's germline CDR1 is KGHSH and CDR2 LQKENI. Trimming left V 3 bases short and J 1 base short, with 11 bases between. CDR3 sequence (DNA): TGTGCCAGCTCACCCCAATCGACAGGCACAGATACGCAGTATTTT. Translation gives CASSPQSTGTDTQYF.

This clonotype was seen many times. The CDR3 DNA follows: TGTGCCAGCAGCCTATCCGGGGTAGAGACCCAGTACTTC. It yields the protein CASSLSGVETQYF. This chain connects TRBV3-1 to TRBJ2-5; tentative D call: TRBD2 (5 bases). Germline CDR1 LGHDT, CDR2 YNNKEL (reference sequence). V lost 4 bases and J 4 bases, leaving 10 bases between the germline ends. The CDR3 totals 13 residues.

This clonotype came up a few times. The chain combines TRBV15 with TRBJ2-4, with a weak D call TRBD1 (6 bases). The CDR3 loop spans 18 amino acids. The germline V gene has CDR1 LNHNV and CDR2 YYDKDF (reference sequence). Trimming removed 0 bases from V and 2 bases from J, with 17 bases in between. CDR3: CATSRDLMGAASKNIQYF. The CDR3 nucleotides read TGTGCCACCAGCAGAGATTTGATGGGGGCTGCTTCCAAAAACATTCAGTACTTC.

J is TRBJ2-2 and V is TRBV9, with 8 positions matching TRBD1. The CDR3 has 16 amino acids. Losses at the gene ends were 4 bases for V and 1 base for J; bases not matched to a gene: 6. Germline V gene data show CDR1 as SGDLS and CDR2 as YYNGEE. The CDR3 protein is CASSSHRGWNTGELFF. CDR3 nucleotides: TGTGCCAGCAGCTCGCACAGGGGGTGGAACACCGGGGAGCTGTTTTTT.

This clonotype was found many times. The chain uses TRBV7-2 and TRBJ2-3, with D tentatively TRBD1 (6 bases). The ends were cut back, 2 bases at V and 2 bases at J, with 17 bases in the middle. Germline-derived CDR1 and CDR2 are SGHTA and FQGNSA. CDR3 length: 17 amino acids. DNA for the CDR3: TGTGCCAGCAGCTTACGCACAGGGAGAGGGTACACAGATACGCAGTATTTT. Translated, it gives CASSLRTGRGYTDTQYF.

This clonotype appeared many times. The chain recombines TRBV7-9 with TRBJ2-1; 11 bases align to TRBD2. Germline V gene data show CDR1 as SEHNR and CDR2 as FQNEAQ (reference sequence). Unmatched junction bases numbered 5, after V lost 5 bases and J lost 2 bases. The CDR3 extends over 16 amino acids. Here the CDR3 reads CASSPPTSGTYNEQFF. The CDR3 nucleotides read TGTGCCAGCAGCCCCCCGACTAGCGGGACCTACAATGAGCAGTTCTTC.

This clonotype was observed many times. The chain recombines TRBV29-1 with TRBJ2-3; D is perhaps TRBD1 or TRBD2 (5 bases each). Trimming stripped 1 base from V and 4 bases from J, with 6 bases between. Per the germline V gene, CDR1 is SQVTM and CDR2 is ANQGSEA. The CDR3 is 12 amino acids. The CDR3 is CSVEVGADTQYF. In DNA form, the CDR3 reads TGCAGCGTTGAAGTGGGGGCAGATACGCAGTATTTT.

This clonotype was observed many times. The chain recombines TRBV7-2 with TRBJ2-1; 7 positions match TRBD1. The CDR3 runs to 15 residues. Unmatched junction bases numbered 7, after V lost 2 bases and J lost 6 bases. Germline CDR1 is SGHTA and CDR2 is FQGNSA. The CDR3 DNA reads TGTGCCAGCAGCTTATTTGAGGGACAGAGCAATGAGCAGTTCTTC. Translated, it gives CASSLFEGQSNEQFF.

The sample holds many counts of this clonotype. This CDR3 reads CASRQGGFEQYF. CDR3 DNA: TGTGCCAGCAGACAGGGGGGATTCGAGCAGTACTTC. The genes are TRBV27 and TRBJ2-7; 8 bases are shared with TRBD1. The germline CDR1 and CDR2 sequences are MNHEY and SMNVEV (reference sequence). J lost 6 bases, V lost 6 bases, and 4 bases had no gene match. The CDR3 consists of 12 residues.